This T cell receptor beta chain was found in a study of cytomegalovirus exposure and HLA in healthy donors. 60 Vbeta and 13 Jbeta primers were used in PCR. The method was immunoSEQ multiplex PCR; TCRdb's version includes in-frame clones alone and lacks a portion of them. The sample shows 60,000 to 75,000 clones, 73% of them seen only once. Germline CDR1 reads SGHTA; CDR2 reads FQGTGA. The CDR3 consists of 15 residues. The V segment lost 5 bases and the J segment 3 bases; nucleotides outside the gene matches: 8. While unrecorded immune exposures were likely, the donors were nominally healthy when sampled.

The receptor comes from a man aged 45-60 years in good health and CMV-seronegative. The sample consisted of PBMCs. V and J are TRBV7-3 and TRBJ2-7; TRBD1 matches at 9 bases. In DNA, the CDR3 is TGTGCCAGCAGCGGCCGGGACAGGGCAAACTACGAGCAGTACTTC. Its translation: CASSGRDRANYEQYF. The full variable domain, completed using reference TRBV7-3 and TRBJ2-7, is GAGVSQTPSNKVTEKGKYVELRCDPISGHTALYWYRQSLGQGPEFLIYFQGTGAADDSGLPNDRFFAVRPEGSVSTLKIQRTERGDSAVYLCASSGRDRANYEQYFGPGTRLTVT.